Each of the 9 T cell receptor beta chains below was sequenced from the same sample in a study of vaccination and CD4 T cells after COVID-19. The antigens of these receptors remain unknown. This sample's treatment: roughly 11-day PBMC culture with coronavirus spike peptide pools or control peptides (ViraFEST assay). The Oncomine TCR Beta short-read assay sequenced DNA from cultured CD4+ T cells. Each CDR3 protein gets one entry after TCRdb re-called the PCR reads with MiXCR. Counted here are 20,000 to 30,000 distinct CDR3 sequences, 67% occurring once; the ten biggest clones make up 20% to 25%. Specimen: CD4+ T cells from blood, cultured in vitro, collected after SARS-CoV-2 vaccination. Every receptor here comes from a human donor who received a COVID-19 vaccine.

The V gene is TRBV20-1, the J gene TRBJ2-7; D possibly matches TRBD1 or TRBD2 (5 bases each). CDR1 and CDR2 (germline): DFQATT, SNEGSKA (reference sequence). The CDR3 length is 16 residues. Trimming stripped 0 bases from V and 6 bases from J, with 21 bases between. The DNA of the CDR3 is TGCAGTGCTAGAGATGGAGCACAGGCCGAGGGCTCCGAGCAGTACTTC. Its protein product is CSARDGAQAEGSEQYF.

This clonotype was counted once. The chain uses TRBV29-1 and TRBJ2-3; TRBD2 agrees at 8 bases. Per the germline V gene, CDR1 is SQVTM and CDR2 is ANQGSEA. V shed 4 bases and J 2 bases; nucleotides not matched to a gene: 5. The CDR3 runs 14 residues. CDR3 amino acids: CSVVRRGATDTQYF. CDR3 bases: TGCAGCGTTGTTAGGCGGGGGGCCACAGATACGCAGTATTTT.

This clonotype was detected a few times. The V and J genes are TRBV28 and TRBJ1-1, with 10 bases fitting TRBD1. Looked up from germline, CDR1 is MDHEN and CDR2 is SYDVKM. The J segment lost 11 bases and the V segment lost 7 bases, leaving 7 bases of the junction unmatched. The CDR3 sequence is 12 residues long. The CDR3 DNA follows: TGTGCCAGCAACCTTCGGACAGGGGGGGCTTTCTTT. It yields the protein CASNLRTGGAFF.

This chain joins TRBV10-3 and TRBJ2-7; possible D gene TRBD2, 5 bases. This CDR3 comprises 14 residues. Germline V CDR1 and CDR2: ENHRY, SYGVKD. V was shortened by 4 bases and J by 2 bases, with 12 bases between the two germline ends. CDR3 residues: CAISAEGRPYEQYF. CDR3 DNA: TGTGCCATCAGTGCAGAGGGCCGACCCTACGAGCAGTACTTC.

The rearrangement uses TRBV7-4 and TRBJ1-1; D may be TRBD1 (5 bases). Germline CDR1 SGHVT, CDR2 SQSDAQ. The CDR3 is 15 amino acids. Trimming pared 5 bases from V and 5 bases from J, leaving 18 bases between. CDR3 DNA sequence: TGTGCCAGCAGCCCCTGGGGGGTCGGAAGTACTGAAGCTTTCTTT. This gives the protein CASSPWGVGSTEAFF.

The chain employs TRBV10-3 and TRBJ1-2; TRBD1 might be the D (5 bases). This CDR3 is 13 amino acids long. Trimming left V 3 bases short and J 5 bases short, with 10 bases between. Germline assignment: CDR1 ENHRY and CDR2 SYGVKD. Written as DNA, the CDR3 is TGTGCCATCAGTGATGGCAGGGTGTATGGCTACACCTTC. It codes for CAISDGRVYGYTF.

The gene calls are TRBV25-1 and TRBJ1-1; D remains ambiguous. The V and J ends lost 1 base and 1 base respectively, with 10 bases between them. CDR3 length: 15 amino acids. Germline V gene lookup returns CDR1 MGHDK and CDR2 SYGVNS. The CDR3 loop reads CASSESGKPNTEAFF. The CDR3 DNA sequence: TGTGCCAGCAGTGAATCGGGCAAACCGAACACTGAAGCTTTCTTT.

The V gene is TRBV6-2 or TRBV6-3, the J gene TRBJ1-1, with D hard to call. This CDR3 spans 19 amino acids. CDR1 and CDR2 from the germline V gene are MNHEY and SVGEGT. Trimming left V 2 bases short and J 3 bases short, with 25 bases between. CDR3 region: CASSYELPWVAEEDTEAFF. DNA of the CDR3: TGTGCCAGCAGTTACGAACTCCCGTGGGTCGCGGAGGAAGACACTGAAGCTTTCTTT.

CDR3 sequence reads: CASSRNPRDSPLHF. For the CDR3, the DNA is TGTGCCAGCAGCCGGAACCCGCGAGATTCACCCCTCCACTTT. The chain has TRBV12-3 or TRBV12-4 and TRBJ1-6; D is ambiguous. The V end lost 6 bases, the J end lost 8 bases, and 14 bases lay between the germline ends. The CDR3 is made up of 14 amino acids.